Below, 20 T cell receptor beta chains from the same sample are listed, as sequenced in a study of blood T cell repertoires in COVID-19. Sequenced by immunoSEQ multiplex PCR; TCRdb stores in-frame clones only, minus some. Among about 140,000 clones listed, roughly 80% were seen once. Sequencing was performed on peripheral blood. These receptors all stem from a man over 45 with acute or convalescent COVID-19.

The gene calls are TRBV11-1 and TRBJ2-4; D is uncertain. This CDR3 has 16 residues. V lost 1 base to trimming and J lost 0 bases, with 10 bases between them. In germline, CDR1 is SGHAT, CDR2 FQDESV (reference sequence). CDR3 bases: TGTGCCAGCAGCTTAGAGGCTACGGGAGCCAAAAACATTCAGTACTTC. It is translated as CASSLEATGAKNIQYF.

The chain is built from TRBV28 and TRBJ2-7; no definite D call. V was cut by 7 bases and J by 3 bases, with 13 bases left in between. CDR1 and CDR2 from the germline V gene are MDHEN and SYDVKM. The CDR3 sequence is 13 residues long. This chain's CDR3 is CASISGLRYEQYF. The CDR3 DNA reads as TGTGCCAGCATATCAGGTCTTCGCTACGAGCAGTACTTC.

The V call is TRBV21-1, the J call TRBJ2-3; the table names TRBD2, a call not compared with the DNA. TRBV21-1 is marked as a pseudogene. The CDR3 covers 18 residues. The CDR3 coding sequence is TGTGCCAGCAGCCCCCCCGGCGGGGCGGGGGGGGTAAGAGATACGCAGTATTTT. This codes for CASSPPGGAGGVRDTQYF.

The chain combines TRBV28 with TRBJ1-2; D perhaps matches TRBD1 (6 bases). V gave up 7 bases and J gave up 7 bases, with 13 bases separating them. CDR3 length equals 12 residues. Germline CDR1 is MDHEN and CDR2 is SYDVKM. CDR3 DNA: TGTGCCAGCAAGGGGGTTAGGTCTGGCTACACCTTC. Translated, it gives CASKGVRSGYTF.

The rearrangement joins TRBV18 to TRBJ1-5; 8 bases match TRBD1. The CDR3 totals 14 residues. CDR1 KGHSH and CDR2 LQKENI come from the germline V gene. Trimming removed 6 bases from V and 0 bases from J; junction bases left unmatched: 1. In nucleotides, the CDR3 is TGTGCCAGCTCGACAGGGGTTAGCAATCAGCCCCAGCATTTT. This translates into CASSTGVSNQPQHF.

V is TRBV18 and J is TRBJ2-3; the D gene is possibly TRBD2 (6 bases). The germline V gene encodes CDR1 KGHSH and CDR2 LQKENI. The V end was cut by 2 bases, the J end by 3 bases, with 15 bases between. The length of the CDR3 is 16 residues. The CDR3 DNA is TGTGCCAGCTCACCATTCTCAACTAGCCAAACAGATACGCAGTATTTT. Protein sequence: CASSPFSTSQTDTQYF.

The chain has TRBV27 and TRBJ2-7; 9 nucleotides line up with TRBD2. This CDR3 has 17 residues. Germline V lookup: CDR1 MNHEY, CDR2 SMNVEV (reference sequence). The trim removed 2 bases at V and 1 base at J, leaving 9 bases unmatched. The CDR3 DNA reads TGTGCCAGCAGTTTAGGCCCTAACAGCGGGGGGTCCTACGAGCAGTACTTC. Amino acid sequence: CASSLGPNSGGSYEQYF.

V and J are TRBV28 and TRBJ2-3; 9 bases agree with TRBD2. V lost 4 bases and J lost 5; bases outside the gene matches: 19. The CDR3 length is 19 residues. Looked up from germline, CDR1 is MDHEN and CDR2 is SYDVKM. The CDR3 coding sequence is TGTGCCAGCAGTTCCATCTACCTCGGAGGGGCGGGGGGGCAAGATACGCAGTATTTT. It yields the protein CASSSIYLGGAGGQDTQYF.

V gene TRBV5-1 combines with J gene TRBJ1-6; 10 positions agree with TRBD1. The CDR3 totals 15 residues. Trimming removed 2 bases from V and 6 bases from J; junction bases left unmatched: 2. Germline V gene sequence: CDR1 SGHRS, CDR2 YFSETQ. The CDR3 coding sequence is TGCGCCAGCAGCTTCCGGGACAGGGGTAATTCACCCCTCCACTTT. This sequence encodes CASSFRDRGNSPLHF.

CDR3 DNA sequence: TGCGCCAGCAGTGAAGGACAGGGGGCAGATACGCAGTATTTT. Protein: CASSEGQGADTQYF. The V gene is TRBV10-1, the J gene TRBJ2-3, with 10 positions matching TRBD1. This CDR3 is built from 14 residues. CDR1 WNHNN and CDR2 SYGVQD come from the germline V gene (reference sequence). V lost 3 bases to trimming and J lost 4 bases; unmatched junction nucleotides: 1.

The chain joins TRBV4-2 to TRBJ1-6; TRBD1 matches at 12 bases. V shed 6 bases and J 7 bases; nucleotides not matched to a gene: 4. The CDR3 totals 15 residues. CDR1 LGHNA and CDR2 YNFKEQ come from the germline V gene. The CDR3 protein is CASRGTGGVNSPLHF. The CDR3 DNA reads TGTGCCAGCAGGGGGACAGGGGGCGTGAATTCACCCCTCCACTTT.

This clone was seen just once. The CDR3 nucleotides are TGTGCCAGCAGCCCTTCAGACCTTACTAGGGGGGAGCTGTTTTTT. Encoded protein: CASSPSDLTRGELFF. The chain is built from TRBV7-6 and TRBJ2-2; weak D call: TRBD2 (5 bases). The CDR3 length is 15 residues. Germline V gene sequence: CDR1 SGHVS, CDR2 FNYEAQ. The ends were cut back, 5 bases at V and 8 bases at J, with 18 bases in the middle.

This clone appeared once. In DNA form, the CDR3 reads TGTGCCAGCAGCTCTAGCGGGCTCTACGAGCAGTACTTC. Protein sequence: CASSSSGLYEQYF. The chain couples TRBV5-6 to TRBJ2-7; 8 nucleotides align to TRBD2. The length of the CDR3 is 13 residues. Per germline, CDR1 SGHDT and CDR2 YYEEEE. The J segment lost 3 bases and the V segment lost 3 bases, leaving 2 bases of the junction unmatched.

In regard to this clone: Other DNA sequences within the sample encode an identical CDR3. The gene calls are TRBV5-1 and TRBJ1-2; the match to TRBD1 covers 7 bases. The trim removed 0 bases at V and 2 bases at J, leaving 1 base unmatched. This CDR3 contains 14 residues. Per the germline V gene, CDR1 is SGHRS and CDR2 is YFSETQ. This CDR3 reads CASSLEGQNYGYTF. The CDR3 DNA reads TGCGCCAGCAGCTTGGAGGGACAGAACTATGGCTACACCTTC.

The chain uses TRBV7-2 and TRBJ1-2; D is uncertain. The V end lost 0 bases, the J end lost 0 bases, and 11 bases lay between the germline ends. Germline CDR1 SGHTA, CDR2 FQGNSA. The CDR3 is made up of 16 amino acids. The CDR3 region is CASSLAPGRTNYGYTF. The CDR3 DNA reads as TGTGCCAGCAGCTTAGCACCGGGAAGGACTAACTATGGCTACACCTTC.

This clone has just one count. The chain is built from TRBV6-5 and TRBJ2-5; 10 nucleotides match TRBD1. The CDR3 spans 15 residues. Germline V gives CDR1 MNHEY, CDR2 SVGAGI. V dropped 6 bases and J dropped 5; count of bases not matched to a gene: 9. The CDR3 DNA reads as TGTGCCAGCAGGATAGACAGGGGGCAAAAGGAGACCCAGTACTTC. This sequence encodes CASRIDRGQKETQYF.

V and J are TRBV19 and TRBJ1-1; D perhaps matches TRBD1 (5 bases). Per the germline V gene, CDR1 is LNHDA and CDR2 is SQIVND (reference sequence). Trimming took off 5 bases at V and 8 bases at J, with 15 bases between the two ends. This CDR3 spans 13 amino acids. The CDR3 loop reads CASSFRGDLEAFF. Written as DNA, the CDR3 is TGTGCCAGTAGTTTCCGGGGGGACCTCGAAGCTTTCTTT.

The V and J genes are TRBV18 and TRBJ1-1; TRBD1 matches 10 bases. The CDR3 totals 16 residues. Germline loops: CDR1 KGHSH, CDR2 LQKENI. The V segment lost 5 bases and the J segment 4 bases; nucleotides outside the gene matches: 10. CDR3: CASSAETGGAGTEAFF. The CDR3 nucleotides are TGTGCCAGCTCAGCCGAGACAGGGGGCGCGGGCACTGAAGCTTTCTTT.

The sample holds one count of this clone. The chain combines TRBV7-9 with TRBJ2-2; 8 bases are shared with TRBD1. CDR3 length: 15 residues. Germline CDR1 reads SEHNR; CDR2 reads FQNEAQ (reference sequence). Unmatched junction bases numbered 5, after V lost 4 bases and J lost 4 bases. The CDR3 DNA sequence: TGTGCCAGCAGCTGGCGGACAGGGAGCACCGGGGAGCTGTTTTTT. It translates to CASSWRTGSTGELFF.

The CDR3 bases are TGTGCCAGCAGCGCAGGGCTCTGGCAGCCCCAGCATTTT. Protein: CASSAGLWQPQHF. The chain is built from TRBV2 and TRBJ1-5, with D possibly being TRBD1 (5 bases). Germline V gene data show CDR1 as SNHLY and CDR2 as FYNNEI. This CDR3 has 13 residues. Trimming stripped 6 bases from V and 7 bases from J, with 13 bases between.